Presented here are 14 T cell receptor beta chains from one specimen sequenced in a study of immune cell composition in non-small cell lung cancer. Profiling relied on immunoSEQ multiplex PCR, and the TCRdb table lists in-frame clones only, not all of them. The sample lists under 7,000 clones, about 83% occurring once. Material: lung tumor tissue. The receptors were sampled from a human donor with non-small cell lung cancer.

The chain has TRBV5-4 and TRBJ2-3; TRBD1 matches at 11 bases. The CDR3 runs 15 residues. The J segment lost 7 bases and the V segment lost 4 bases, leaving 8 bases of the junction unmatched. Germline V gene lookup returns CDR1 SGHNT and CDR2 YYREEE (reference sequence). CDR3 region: CASSPGQGAQHTQYF. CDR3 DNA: TGTGCCAGCAGCCCCGGACAGGGGGCTCAACATACGCAGTATTTT.

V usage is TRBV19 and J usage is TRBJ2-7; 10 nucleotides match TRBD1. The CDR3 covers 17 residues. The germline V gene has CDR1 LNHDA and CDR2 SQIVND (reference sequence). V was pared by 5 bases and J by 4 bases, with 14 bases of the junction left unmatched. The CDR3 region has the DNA TGTGCCAGTAGTCTCCATTACCGGGACAGGGGTCCTTACGAGCAGTACTTC. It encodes CASSLHYRDRGPYEQYF.

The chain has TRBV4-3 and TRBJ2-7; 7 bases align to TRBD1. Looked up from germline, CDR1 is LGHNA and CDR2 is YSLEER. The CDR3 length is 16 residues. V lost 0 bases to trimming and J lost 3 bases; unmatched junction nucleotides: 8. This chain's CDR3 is CASSQDRRQGYYEQYF. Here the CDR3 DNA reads TGCGCCAGCAGCCAAGATCGTCGACAGGGTTACTACGAGCAGTACTTC.

Here the CDR3 reads CLTGGPSNTGELFF. CDR3 DNA: TGTTTGACAGGGGGCCCATCTAACACCGGGGAGCTGTTTTTT. This chain links TRBV30 with TRBJ2-2, with TRBD1 matching 10 bases. Per germline, CDR1 GTSNPN and CDR2 SVGIG (reference sequence). The CDR3 has 14 residues. The variable domain in full, with the rest retrieved from reference TRBV30 and TRBJ2-2, is SQTIHQWPATLVQPVGSPLSLECTVEGTSNPNLYWYRQAAGRGLQLLFYSVGIGQISSEVPQNLSASRPQDRQFILSSKKLLLSDSGFYLCLTGGPSNTGELFFGEGSRLTVL.

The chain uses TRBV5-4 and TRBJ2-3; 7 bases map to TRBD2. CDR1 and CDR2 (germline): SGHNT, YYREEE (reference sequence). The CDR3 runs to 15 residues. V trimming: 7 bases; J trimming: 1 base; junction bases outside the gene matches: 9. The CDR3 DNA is TGTGCCAGCGGGGGAGGGAGGGGAGGCACAGATACGCAGTATTTT. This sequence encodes CASGGGRGGTDTQYF.

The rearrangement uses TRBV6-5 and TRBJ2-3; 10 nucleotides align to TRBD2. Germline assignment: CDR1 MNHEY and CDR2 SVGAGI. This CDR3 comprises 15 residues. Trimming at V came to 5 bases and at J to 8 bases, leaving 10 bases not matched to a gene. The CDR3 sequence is CASSPPGLASGTQYF. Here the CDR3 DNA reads TGTGCCAGCAGTCCGCCGGGACTAGCGTCGGGTACGCAGTATTTT.

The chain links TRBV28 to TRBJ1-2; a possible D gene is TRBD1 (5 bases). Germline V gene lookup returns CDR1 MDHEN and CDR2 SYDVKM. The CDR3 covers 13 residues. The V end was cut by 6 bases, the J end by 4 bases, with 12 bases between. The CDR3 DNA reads TGTGCCAGCAGCCCTCGGCAGGGCTATGGCTACACCTTC. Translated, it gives CASSPRQGYGYTF.

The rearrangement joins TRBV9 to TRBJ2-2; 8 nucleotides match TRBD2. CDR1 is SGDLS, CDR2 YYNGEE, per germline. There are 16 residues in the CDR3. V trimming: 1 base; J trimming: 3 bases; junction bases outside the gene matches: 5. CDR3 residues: CASSVFSGIDTGELFF. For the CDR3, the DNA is TGTGCCAGCAGCGTATTTAGCGGGATCGACACCGGGGAGCTGTTTTTT.

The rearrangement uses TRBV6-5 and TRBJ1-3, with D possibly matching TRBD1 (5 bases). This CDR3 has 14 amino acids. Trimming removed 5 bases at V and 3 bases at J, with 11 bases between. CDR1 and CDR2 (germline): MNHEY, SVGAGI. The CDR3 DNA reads TGTGCCAGCAGTCGACAGAAAGGTGGAAACACCATATATTTT. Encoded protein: CASSRQKGGNTIYF.

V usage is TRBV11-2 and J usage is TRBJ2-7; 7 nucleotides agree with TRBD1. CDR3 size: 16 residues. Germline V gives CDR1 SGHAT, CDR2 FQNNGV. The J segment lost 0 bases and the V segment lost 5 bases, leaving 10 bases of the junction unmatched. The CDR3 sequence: CASSGNVGQHSYEQYF. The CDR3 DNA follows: TGTGCCAGCAGCGGGAATGTGGGACAGCACTCCTACGAGCAGTACTTC.

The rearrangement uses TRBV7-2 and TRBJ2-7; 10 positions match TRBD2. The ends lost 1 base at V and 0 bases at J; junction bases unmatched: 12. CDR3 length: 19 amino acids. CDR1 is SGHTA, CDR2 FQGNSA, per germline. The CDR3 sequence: CASSLVSAGGTSDSYEQYF. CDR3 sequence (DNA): TGTGCCAGCAGCTTAGTTAGCGCGGGGGGGACTAGCGACTCCTACGAGCAGTACTTC.

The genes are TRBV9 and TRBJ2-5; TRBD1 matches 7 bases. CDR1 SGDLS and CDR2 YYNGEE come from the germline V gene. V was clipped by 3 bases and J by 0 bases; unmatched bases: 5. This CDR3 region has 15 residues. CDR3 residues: CASSARTGYQETQYF. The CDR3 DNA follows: TGTGCCAGCAGCGCGAGGACAGGCTACCAAGAGACCCAGTACTTC.

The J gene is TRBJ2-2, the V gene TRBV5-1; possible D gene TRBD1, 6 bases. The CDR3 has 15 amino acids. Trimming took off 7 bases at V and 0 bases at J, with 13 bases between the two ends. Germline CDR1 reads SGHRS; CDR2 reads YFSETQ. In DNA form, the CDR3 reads TGCGCCAGCTCACCGGGACACCCGAACACCGGGGAGCTGTTTTTT. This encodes CASSPGHPNTGELFF.

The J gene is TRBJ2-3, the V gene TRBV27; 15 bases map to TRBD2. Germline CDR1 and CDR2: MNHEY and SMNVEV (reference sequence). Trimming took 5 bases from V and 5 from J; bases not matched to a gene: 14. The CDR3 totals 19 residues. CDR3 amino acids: CASSLRSPPGLAGGDTQYF. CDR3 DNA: TGTGCCAGCAGTCTACGATCCCCCCCGGGACTAGCGGGAGGAGATACGCAGTATTTT.